These T cell receptor beta chains were read from a single sample in a study of beta chain features in type 1 diabetes. Libraries were prepared by immunoSEQ multiplex PCR; TCRdb keeps only in-frame clonotypes and omits some of them. The top ten hold 0.023% of the sample, which has under 950,000 clones, 17% seen once. Sequencing used naive CD4+ T cells from blood. The receptors were sampled from a woman between 18 and 29 years old in good health. Both conserved end residues are part of each CDR3. Part of the rows lack a size; the others show once, few, many or a class for expanded clones.

>TRBV5-1|TRBJ2-7|few
CASSFSYEQYF
>TRBV10-3|TRBJ2-7|.
CAISKTSGSSYEQYF
>TRBV6-5|TRBJ2-5|.
CASRQTSGGETQYF
>TRBV5-1|TRBJ2-7|once
CATKLRSQTYEQYF
>TRBV6-5|TRBJ2-5|.
CASSYDQYQETQYF
>TRBV7-2|TRBJ2-7|.
CASSSSFPSEQYF
>TRBV29-1|TRBJ2-2|.
CSARTSLNTGELFF
>TRBV28|TRBJ2-7|few
CASSLLLASSYEQYF
>TRBV5-6|TRBJ2-7|.
CASSQAGGAYEQYF
>TRBV20-1|TRBJ2-7|few
CSASQTYEQYF
>TRBV7-9|TRBJ2-3|.
CASIYGTGETDTQYF
>TRBV6-6|TRBJ2-1|.
CASSSSFDEQFF
>TRBV18|TRBJ2-1|.
CASSQVWSGTYNEQFF
>TRBV10-3|TRBJ1-5|.
CAISAGNQPQHF
>TRBV7-2|TRBJ2-3|few
CASSWGPSTDTQYF
>TRBV7-2|TRBJ1-1|few
CASSFNRGNMNTEAFF
>TRBV7-2|TRBJ2-1|.
CASSFGRGLAGGNEQFF
>TRBV4-3|TRBJ2-2|.
CASSPRLADRTGELFF
>TRBV7-2|TRBJ2-5|few
CASSLAVSLVGAQYF
>TRBV5-1|TRBJ1-4|few
CASSPGGRETKGLFF
>TRBV7-9|TRBJ2-1|.
CASSFRTSGRVFEQFF
>TRBV27|TRBJ2-7|.
CASAPRGPSSYEQYF
>TRBV25-1|TRBJ1-2|few
CASSEYHRTSAYTF
>TRBV11-1|TRBJ2-7|few
CASSLVPSGTYEQYF
>TRBV28|TRBJ2-1|few
CASSLAGPNNEQFF
>TRBV27|TRBJ2-7|.
CASSTGTPLVGEQYF
>TRBV7-9|TRBJ2-5|.
CASSLQGQRQETQYF
>TRBV5-4|TRBJ2-2|few
CASSPTRRDTGELFF
>TRBV5-4|TRBJ1-1|few
CASSTGQGRTGTEAFF
>TRBV11-2|TRBJ1-1|few
CASSRRTPEAFF
>TRBV5-1|TRBJ2-1|.
CASSLRFSGQGDEQFF
>TRBV29-1|TRBJ2-3|few
CSVRFLAGGADTQYF
>TRBV9|TRBJ2-3|.
CASSELQGTDTQYF
>TRBV7-3|TRBJ2-5|.
CASSFGGYQETQYF
>TRBV4-2|TRBJ2-1|.
CASSQDRGTRTYNEQFF
>TRBV29-1|TRBJ2-2|few
CSVSFRETGELFF
>TRBV11-2|TRBJ2-7|.
CASSSWDEQYF
>TRBV27|TRBJ2-2|few
CASRTGFTGELFF
>TRBV7-9|TRBJ2-5|few
CASSRYLQETQYF
>TRBV7-9|TRBJ2-1|.
CASTGGPSYNEQFF
>TRBV28|TRBJ2-7|few
CASRDRDLTYEQYF
>TRBV9|TRBJ2-7|few
CASSGTGAPSYEQYF
>TRBV28|TRBJ2-1|few
CASSWGLTYNEQFF
>TRBV27|TRBJ2-3|.
CASIGLAGVADTQYF
>TRBV28|TRBJ2-7|.
CASSPSSAALYEQYF
>TRBV2|TRBJ2-1|.
CATTGTSGSYEQFF